This TCR beta chain was sequenced in a study of cytomegalovirus exposure and HLA in healthy donors. The primer mix had 60 Vbeta and 13 Jbeta primers. Repertoires were generated with immunoSEQ multiplex PCR, while TCRdb's copy carries only in-frame clones and drops some. The repertoire holds more than 85,000 clones, with 70% to 85% as singletons. This TCR was recovered from a young woman in good health and CMV-seronegative. Sequences were obtained from PBMCs.

CDR3 residues: CSASLAEQFF. CDR3 bases: TGCAGTGCTAGCTTGGCTGAGCAGTTCTTC. V is TRBV20-1 and J is TRBJ2-1; no clear D gene. V lost 3 bases, J lost 9 bases, and 6 bases lay in between. Looked up from germline, CDR1 is DFQATT and CDR2 is SNEGSKA (reference sequence). This CDR3 spans 10 amino acids.